The sample holds a few counts of the clone carrying this T cell receptor beta chain. Its target is unknown. TCRB transcripts that were expressed got sequenced, as all of the isolated RNA had been reverse transcribed. The repertoire was sequenced with immunoSEQ multiplex PCR; TCRdb's copy has only in-frame clones and lacks some. Here the sample spans about 400,000 clones, approximately 12% being singletons. The data stem from a study of beta chain features in type 1 diabetes. V shed 1 base, J shed 9 bases, and the junction held 8 bases outside the gene matches. Per germline, CDR1 SGHTA and CDR2 FQGNSA. The CDR3 has 15 residues. Study results and caveats: Type 1 diabetes patients had moderately but significantly shorter TCRB CDR3s in all four CD4+ subsets.

The chain is built from TRBV7-2 and TRBJ2-1; TRBD2 matches 8 bases. This TCR was sampled from a woman aged 18-29 years with type 1 diabetes. Material: naive CD4+ T cells from blood. For the CDR3, the DNA is TGTGCCAGCAGCTTAGAGATTAGCGGGATGGGTGAGCAGTTCTTC. The encoded protein is CASSLEISGMGEQFF.